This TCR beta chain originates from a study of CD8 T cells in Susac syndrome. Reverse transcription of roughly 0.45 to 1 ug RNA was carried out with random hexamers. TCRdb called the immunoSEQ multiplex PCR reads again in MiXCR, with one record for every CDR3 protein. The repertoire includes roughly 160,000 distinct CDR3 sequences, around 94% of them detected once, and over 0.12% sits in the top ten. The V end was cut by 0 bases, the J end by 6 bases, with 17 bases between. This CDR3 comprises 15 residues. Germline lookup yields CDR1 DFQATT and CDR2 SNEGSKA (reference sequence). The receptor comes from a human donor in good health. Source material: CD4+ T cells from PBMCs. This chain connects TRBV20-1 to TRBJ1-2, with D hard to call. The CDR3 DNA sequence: TGCAGTGCTAGAGAAGGCAATAGGGTTGGAAATGGCTACACCTTC. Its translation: CSAREGNRVGNGYTF.